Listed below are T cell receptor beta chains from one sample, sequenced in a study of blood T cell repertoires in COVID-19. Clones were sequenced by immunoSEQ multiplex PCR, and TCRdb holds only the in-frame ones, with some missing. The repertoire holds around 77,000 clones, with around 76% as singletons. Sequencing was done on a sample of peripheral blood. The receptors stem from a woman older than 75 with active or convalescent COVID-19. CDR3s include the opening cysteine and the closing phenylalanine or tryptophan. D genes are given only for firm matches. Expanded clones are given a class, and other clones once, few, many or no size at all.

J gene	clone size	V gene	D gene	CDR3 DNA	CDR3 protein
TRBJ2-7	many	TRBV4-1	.	TGCGCCAGCAGCCAGCGGCCCCCGGGAAACCAATACGAGCAGTACTTC	CASSQRPPGNQYEQYF
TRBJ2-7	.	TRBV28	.	TGTGCCAGCAGTCGGCAGGGACACCAAACCTCCTACGAGCAGTACTTC	CASSRQGHQTSYEQYF
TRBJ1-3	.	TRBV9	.	TGTGCCAGCAGCCCAAGTCCCCGGAGGGACTCGAGCGGTCGAAACACCATATATTTT	CASSPSPRRDSSGRNTIYF
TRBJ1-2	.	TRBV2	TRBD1	TGTGCCAGCAGACAGGGGGCGTTTGGCTACACCTTC	CASRQGAFGYTF
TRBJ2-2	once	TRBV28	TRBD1	TGTGCCAGCAGTCCCCGGACAGGGGCCATCACCGGGGAGCTGTTTTTT	CASSPRTGAITGELFF
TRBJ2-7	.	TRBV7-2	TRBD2	TGTGCCAGCAGCTTAGTAGGCGGGGGGCGCCGTGCCTACGAGCAGTACTTC	CASSLVGGGRRAYEQYF
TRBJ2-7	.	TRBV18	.	TGTGCCAGCTCACGGGGCAGGGGTGGCGAGCAGTACTTC	CASSRGRGGEQYF
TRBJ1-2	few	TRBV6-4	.	TGTGCCAGCAGTGGACAGGATACGGATGGCTACACCTTC	CASSGQDTDGYTF
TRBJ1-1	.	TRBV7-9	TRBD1	TGTGCCAGCAGCTTAGATAGAGACAGGGGGAACACTGAAGCTTTCTTT	CASSLDRDRGNTEAFF
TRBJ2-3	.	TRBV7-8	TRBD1	TGTGCCAGCAGCCCCCAGACCGGGACAGGGTCCGATACGCAGTATTTT	CASSPQTGTGSDTQYF
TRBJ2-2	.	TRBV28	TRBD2	TGTGCCAGCAGCCCTCAAGCGGGGCTTTCCCTCTCGAACACCGGGGAGCTGTTTTTT	CASSPQAGLSLSNTGELFF
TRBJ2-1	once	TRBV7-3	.	TGTGCCAGCAGCTTCAACGGCCAGGGTCAGTTCTTC	CASSFNGQGQFF
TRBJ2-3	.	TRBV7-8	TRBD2	TGTGCCAGCAGCTTAGTGACTAGCGGGGGGAAAGATACGCAGTATTTT	CASSLVTSGGKDTQYF
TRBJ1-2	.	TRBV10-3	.	TGTGCCATCAGGAACGAGGGTACGGGAGGTGGCTACACCTTC	CAIRNEGTGGGYTF
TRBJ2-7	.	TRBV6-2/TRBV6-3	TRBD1	TGTGCCAGCAGTTACTCGACAGGGACCGATAGGAGGGAGCAGTACTTC	CASSYSTGTDRREQYF
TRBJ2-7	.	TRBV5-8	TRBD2	TGTGCCAGCAGCTTTGTGGGCTTCAGGACTAGCGGGGGATACGAGCAGTACTTC	CASSFVGFRTSGGYEQYF
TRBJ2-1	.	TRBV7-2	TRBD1	TGTGCCAGCAGTTTGGGACAGTCCTACAATGAGCAGTTCTTC	CASSLGQSYNEQFF
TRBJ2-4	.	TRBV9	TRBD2	TGTGCCAGCAGCCCCGACCCCGGGACTAGAGGCAACATTCAGTACTTC	CASSPDPGTRGNIQYF
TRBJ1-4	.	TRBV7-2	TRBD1	TGTGCCAGCAGCTTAGCCTCACAGGGGGCGGTAGGGGAAAAACTGTTTTTT	CASSLASQGAVGEKLFF
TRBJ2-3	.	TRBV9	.	TGTGCCAGCACCCGGGGAGAAGGCCGCACAGATACGCAGTATTTT	CASTRGEGRTDTQYF
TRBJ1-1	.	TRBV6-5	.	TGTGCCACCCTAGAAATCAACACTGAAGCTTTCTTT	CATLEINTEAFF
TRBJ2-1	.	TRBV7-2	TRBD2	TGTGCCAGCAGCTTTCTGGGTCTAGCGGGGGGGCTGCGGGAGCAGTTCTTC	CASSFLGLAGGLREQFF
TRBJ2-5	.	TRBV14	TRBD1	TGTGCCAGCAGCGTTAGCGTAACAGGGGGCTTGAAAGAGACCCAGTACTTC	CASSVSVTGGLKETQYF
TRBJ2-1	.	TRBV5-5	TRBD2	TGTGCCAGCAGCTTGGCCCCTAGCGGGGGGCACAATGAGCAGTTCTTC	CASSLAPSGGHNEQFF
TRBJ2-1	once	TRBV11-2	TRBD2	TGTGCCAGCAGCCCGGGCGGGGGGGAGCAGTTCTTC	CASSPGGGEQFF
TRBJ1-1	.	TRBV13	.	TGTGCCAGCAGCTTAATGGTGGGAGGGGGGGAACACTCTGAAGCTTTCTTT	CASSLMVGGGEHSEAFF
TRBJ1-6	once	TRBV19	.	TGTGCCAGTAGTCTACAGCCCGGACTTGGAGGTTCACCCCTCCACTTT	CASSLQPGLGGSPLHF
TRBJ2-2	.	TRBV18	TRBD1	TGTGCCAGCTCATCACAGGGGTCGGTCTGGACCGGGGAGCTGTTTTTT	CASSSQGSVWTGELFF
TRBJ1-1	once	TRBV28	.	TGTGCCAGCAGTTTCCCAGGGCCGAACACTGAAGCTTTCTTT	CASSFPGPNTEAFF
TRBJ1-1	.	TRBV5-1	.	TGCGCCAGCAGCTTCGGAAAGGGGCGTAGCACTGAAGCTTTCTTT	CASSFGKGRSTEAFF
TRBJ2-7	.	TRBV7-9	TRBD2	TGTGCCAGCAGCTCCGACCTTCTAGCGGGGGGGCTCGACGAGCAGTACTTC	CASSSDLLAGGLDEQYF
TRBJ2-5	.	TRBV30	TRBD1	TGTGCCTGGACCTCGACAGGGGTCTCCCAAGAGACCCAGTACTTC	CAWTSTGVSQETQYF
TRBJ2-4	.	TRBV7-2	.	TGTGCCAGCAGCCCCTGGGAGGCGGCCAAAAACATTCAGTACTTC	CASSPWEAAKNIQYF
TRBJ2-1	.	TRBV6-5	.	TGTGCCAGCAGTTACTCTCCCCCGGGGGAGCAGTTCTTC	CASSYSPPGEQFF
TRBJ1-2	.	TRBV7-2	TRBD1	TGTGCCAGCAGCTCCTACAGGGGTGGCTATGGCTACACCTTC	CASSSYRGGYGYTF
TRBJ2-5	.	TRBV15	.	TGTGCCACCAGCAGACAACTCTCAAGGGGGAGTGAGACCCAGTACTTC	CATSRQLSRGSETQYF
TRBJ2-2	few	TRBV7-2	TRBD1	TGTGCCAGCAGCTTCCTGACAGGGGGAAACACCGGGGAGCTGTTTTTT	CASSFLTGGNTGELFF
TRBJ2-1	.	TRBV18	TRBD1	TGTGCCAGCTCAAAAGACAGGGGGCGCCGGTATGATACAAATGAGCAGTTCTTC	CASSKDRGRRYDTNEQFF
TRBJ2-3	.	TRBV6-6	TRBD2	TGTGCCAGCAGGGAGACTAGCGGGGCAGATACGCAGTATTTT	CASRETSGADTQYF
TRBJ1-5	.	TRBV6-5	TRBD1	TGTGCCAGCAGTTACTCGGGGACAGGGATTCAGCCCCAGCATTTT	CASSYSGTGIQPQHF
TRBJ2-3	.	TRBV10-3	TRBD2	TGTGCCATCAGCTCCAGACAGGGGACTAGCGGGGGGGACACAGATACGCAGTATTTT	CAISSRQGTSGGDTDTQYF
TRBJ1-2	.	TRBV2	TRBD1	TGTGCCAGCAGCGTATACAGAGCGGGACAGGGGGCGCAAGGCTACACCTTC	CASSVYRAGQGAQGYTF
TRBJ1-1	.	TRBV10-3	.	TGTGCCATCAGTGAGTCGAATGACAGGCTGAACACTGAAGCTTTCTTT	CAISESNDRLNTEAFF
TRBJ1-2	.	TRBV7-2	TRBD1	TGTGCCAGCAGCCCCGATAGTTCCGACAGGGTGGATTGGTATGGCTACACCTTC	CASSPDSSDRVDWYGYTF
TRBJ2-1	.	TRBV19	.	TGTGCCAGTAGTATGGAAAGGGAGTATGAGCAGTTCTTC	CASSMEREYEQFF
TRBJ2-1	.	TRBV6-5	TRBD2	TGTGCCAGCAAGGGACTAGCGAAAAATGAGCAGTTCTTC	CASKGLAKNEQFF
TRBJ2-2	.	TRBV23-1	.	TGCCGAACCCTATTCGCGAACACCGGGGAGCTGTTTTTT	CRTLFANTGELFF